This TCR beta chain was retrieved from a study of technical replicates of blood from a handful of donors. Only one count was recorded for this clone. CDR3 length: 16 residues. Between the trimmed V and J ends, which lost 0 bases and 3 bases, there was a span of 10 bases. CDR1 is SGHRS, CDR2 YFSETQ, per germline. The table came from immunoSEQ multiplex PCR; TCRdb's copy has only in-frame clones and leaves some out. This table has 85,000 to 100,000 clones, around 96% appearing once. The V gene is TRBV5-1, the J gene TRBJ2-6, with D maybe TRBD2 (5 bases). The clonotype comes from a human donor in good health. Sequenced: T cells isolated from PBMCs. The CDR3 DNA reads as TGCGCCAGCAGCTTGGGGGCTGGGAGTGGGGCCAACGTCCTGACTTTC. This sequence encodes CASSLGAGSGANVLTF.